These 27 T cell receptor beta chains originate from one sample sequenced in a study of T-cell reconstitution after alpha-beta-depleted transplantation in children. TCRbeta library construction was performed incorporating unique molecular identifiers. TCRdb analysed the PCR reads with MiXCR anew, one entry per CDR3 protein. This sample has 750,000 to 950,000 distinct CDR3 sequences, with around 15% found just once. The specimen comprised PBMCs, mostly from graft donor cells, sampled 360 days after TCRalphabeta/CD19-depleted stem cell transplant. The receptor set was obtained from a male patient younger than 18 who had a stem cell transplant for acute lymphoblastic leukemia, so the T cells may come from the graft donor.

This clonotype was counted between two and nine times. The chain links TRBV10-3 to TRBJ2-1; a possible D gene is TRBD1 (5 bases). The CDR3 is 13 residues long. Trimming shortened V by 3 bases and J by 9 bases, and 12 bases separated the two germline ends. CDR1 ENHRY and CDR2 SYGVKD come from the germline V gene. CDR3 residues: CAISDREDGEQFF. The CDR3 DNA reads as TGTGCCATCAGTGACAGGGAAGACGGTGAGCAGTTCTTC.

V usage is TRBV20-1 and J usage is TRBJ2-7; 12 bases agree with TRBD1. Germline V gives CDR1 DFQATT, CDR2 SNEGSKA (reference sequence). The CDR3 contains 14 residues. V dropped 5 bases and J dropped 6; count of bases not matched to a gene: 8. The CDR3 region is CSAGTGGVSGEQYF. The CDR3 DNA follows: TGCAGTGCTGGGACAGGGGGCGTTTCGGGCGAGCAGTACTTC.

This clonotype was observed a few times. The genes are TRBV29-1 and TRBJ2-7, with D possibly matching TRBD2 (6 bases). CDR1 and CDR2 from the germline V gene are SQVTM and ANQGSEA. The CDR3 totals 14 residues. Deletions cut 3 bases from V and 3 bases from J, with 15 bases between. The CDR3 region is CSVDVGSPIYEQYF. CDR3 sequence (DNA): TGCAGCGTTGATGTCGGGAGCCCCATCTACGAGCAGTACTTC.

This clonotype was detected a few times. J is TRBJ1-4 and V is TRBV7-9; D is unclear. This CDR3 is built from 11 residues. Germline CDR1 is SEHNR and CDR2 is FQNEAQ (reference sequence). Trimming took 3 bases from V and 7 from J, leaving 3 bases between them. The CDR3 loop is CASSFAEKLFF. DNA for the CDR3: TGTGCCAGCAGCTTTGCTGAAAAACTGTTTTTT.

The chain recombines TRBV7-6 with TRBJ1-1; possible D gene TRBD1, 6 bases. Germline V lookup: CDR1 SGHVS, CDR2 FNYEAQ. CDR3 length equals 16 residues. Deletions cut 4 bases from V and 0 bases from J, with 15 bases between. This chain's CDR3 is CASSSIQGDMNTEAFF. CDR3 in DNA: TGTGCCAGCAGCTCAATACAGGGTGACATGAACACTGAAGCTTTCTTT.

The CDR3 loop is CASTHRDRQFF. In nucleotides, the CDR3 is TGTGCCAGCACCCACCGGGACAGGCAGTTCTTC. The chain recombines TRBV6-5 with TRBJ2-1; 7 nucleotides line up with TRBD1. This CDR3 has 11 amino acids. Germline trimming cut 7 bases from V and 12 bases from J; bases unmatched to any gene: 6. CDR1 is MNHEY, CDR2 SVGAGI, per germline.

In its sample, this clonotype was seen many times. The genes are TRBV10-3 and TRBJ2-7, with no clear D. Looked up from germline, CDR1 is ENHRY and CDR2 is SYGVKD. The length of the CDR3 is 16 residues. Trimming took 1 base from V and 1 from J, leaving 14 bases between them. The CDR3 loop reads CAISEYQLRKSYEQYF. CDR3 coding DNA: TGTGCCATCAGTGAGTACCAGTTACGTAAATCCTACGAGCAGTACTTC.

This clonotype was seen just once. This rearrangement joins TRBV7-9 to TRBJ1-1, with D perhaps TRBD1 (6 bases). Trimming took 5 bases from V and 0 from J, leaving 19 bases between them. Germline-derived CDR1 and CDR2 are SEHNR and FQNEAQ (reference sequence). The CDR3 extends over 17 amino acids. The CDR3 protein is CASSPGHLQFVNTEAFF. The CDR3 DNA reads TGTGCCAGCAGCCCGGGACACCTTCAGTTCGTGAACACTGAAGCTTTCTTT. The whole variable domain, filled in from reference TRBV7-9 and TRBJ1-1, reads DTGVSQNPRHKITKRGQNVTFRCDPISEHNRLYWYRQTLGQGPEFLTYFQNEAQLEKSRLLSDRFSAERPKGSFSTLEIQRTEQGDSAMYLCASSPGHLQFVNTEAFFGQGTRLTVV.

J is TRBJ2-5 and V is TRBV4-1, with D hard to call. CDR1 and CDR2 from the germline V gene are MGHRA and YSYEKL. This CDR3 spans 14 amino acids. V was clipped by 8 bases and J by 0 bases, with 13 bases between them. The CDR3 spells CASSSVGYQETQYF. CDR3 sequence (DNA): TGCGCCAGCTCCTCGGTGGGGTACCAAGAGACCCAGTACTTC.

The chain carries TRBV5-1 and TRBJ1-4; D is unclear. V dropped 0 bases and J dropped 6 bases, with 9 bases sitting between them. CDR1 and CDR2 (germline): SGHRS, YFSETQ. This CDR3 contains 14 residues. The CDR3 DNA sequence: TGCGCCAGCAGCTTGGGAGGGAGCTATGAAAAACTGTTTTTT. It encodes CASSLGGSYEKLFF.

CDR3 DNA: TGTGCCAGCGACCCGAGGGGACTAGCGGCGACCGGTGGGTTCTTC. Amino acid sequence: CASDPRGLAATGGFF. J is TRBJ2-1 and V is TRBV2; 11 bases align to TRBD2. Germline assignment: CDR1 SNHLY and CDR2 FYNNEI. The CDR3 runs to 15 residues. J gave up 15 bases and V 8 bases, and 18 bases lay outside the gene matches. Combining the CDR3 with reference TRBV2 and TRBJ2-1 gives the whole variable domain EPEVTQTPSHQVTQMGQEVILRCVPISNHLYFYWYRQILGQKVEFLVSFYNNEISEKSEIFDDQFSVERPDGSNFTLKIRSTKLEDSAMYFCASDPRGLAATGGFFGPGTRLTVL.

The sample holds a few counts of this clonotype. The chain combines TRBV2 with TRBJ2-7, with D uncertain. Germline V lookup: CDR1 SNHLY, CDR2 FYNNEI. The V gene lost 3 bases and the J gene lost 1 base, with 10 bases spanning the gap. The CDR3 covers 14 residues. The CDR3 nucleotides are TGTGCCAGCAGTGAGGTGAGCGTTTCCTACGAGCAGTACTTC. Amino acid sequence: CASSEVSVSYEQYF.

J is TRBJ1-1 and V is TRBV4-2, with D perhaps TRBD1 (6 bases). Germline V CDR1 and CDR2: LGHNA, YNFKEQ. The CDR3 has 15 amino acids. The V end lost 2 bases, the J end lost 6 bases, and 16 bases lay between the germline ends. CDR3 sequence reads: CASSQPSRGEAEAFF. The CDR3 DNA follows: TGTGCCAGCAGCCAACCCTCAAGGGGGGAGGCTGAAGCTTTCTTT.

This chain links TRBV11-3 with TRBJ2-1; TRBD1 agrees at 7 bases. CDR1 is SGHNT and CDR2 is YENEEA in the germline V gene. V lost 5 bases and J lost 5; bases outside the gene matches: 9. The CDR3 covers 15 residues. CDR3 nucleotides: TGTGCCAGCAGCACCCGGGACAGACCAGACAATGAGCAGTTCTTC. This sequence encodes CASSTRDRPDNEQFF.

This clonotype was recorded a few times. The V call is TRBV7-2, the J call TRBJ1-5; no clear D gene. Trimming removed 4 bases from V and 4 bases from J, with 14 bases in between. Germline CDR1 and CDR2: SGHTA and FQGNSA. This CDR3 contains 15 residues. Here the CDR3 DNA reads TGTGCCAGCAGCTACGACGGATGGGGAAATCAGCCCCAGCATTTT. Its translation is CASSYDGWGNQPQHF. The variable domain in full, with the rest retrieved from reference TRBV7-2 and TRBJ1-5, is GAGVSQSPSNKVTEKGKDVELRCDPISGHTALYWYRQSLGQGLEFLIYFQGNSAPDKSGLPSDRFSAERTGGSVSTLTIQRTQQEDSAVYLCASSYDGWGNQPQHFGDGTRLSIL.

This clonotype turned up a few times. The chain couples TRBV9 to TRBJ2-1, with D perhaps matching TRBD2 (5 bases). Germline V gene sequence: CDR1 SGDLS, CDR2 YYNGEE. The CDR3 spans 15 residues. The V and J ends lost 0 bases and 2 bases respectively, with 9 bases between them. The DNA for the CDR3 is TGTGCCAGCAGCGTAGGCGGGTATGCCTACAATGAGCAGTTCTTC. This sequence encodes CASSVGGYAYNEQFF.

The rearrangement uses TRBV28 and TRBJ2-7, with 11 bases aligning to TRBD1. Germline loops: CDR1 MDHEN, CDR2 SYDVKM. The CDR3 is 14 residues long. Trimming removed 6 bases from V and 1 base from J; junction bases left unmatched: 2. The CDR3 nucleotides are TGTGCCAGCAGAGGGACAGGGGGTTCCTACGAGCAGTACTTC. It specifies CASRGTGGSYEQYF.

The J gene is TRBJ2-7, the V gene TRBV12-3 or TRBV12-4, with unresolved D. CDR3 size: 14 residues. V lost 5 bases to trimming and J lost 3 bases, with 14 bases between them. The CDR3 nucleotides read TGTGCCAGCAGTCCCCGCAGGATTCACTACGAGCAGTACTTC. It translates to CASSPRRIHYEQYF.

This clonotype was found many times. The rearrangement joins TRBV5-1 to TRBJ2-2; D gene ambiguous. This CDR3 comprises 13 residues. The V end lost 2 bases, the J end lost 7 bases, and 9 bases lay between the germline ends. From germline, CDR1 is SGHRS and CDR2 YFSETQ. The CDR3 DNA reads TGCGCCAGCAGCTTCTCGAGAGGCGGGGAGCTGTTTTTT. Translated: CASSFSRGGELFF. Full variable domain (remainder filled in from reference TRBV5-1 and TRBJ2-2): KAGVTQTPRYLIKTRGQQVTLSCSPISGHRSVSWYQQTPGQGLQFLFEYFSETQRNKGNFPGRFSGRQFSNSRSEMNVSTLELGDSALYLCASSFSRGGELFFGEGSRLTVL.

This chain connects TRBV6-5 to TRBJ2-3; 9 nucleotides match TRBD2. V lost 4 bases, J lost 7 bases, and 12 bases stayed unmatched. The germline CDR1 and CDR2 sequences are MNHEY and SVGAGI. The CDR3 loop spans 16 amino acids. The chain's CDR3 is CASSSSTSGTLNTQYF. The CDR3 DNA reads TGTGCCAGCAGTTCCTCGACTAGCGGAACCCTCAATACGCAGTATTTT.

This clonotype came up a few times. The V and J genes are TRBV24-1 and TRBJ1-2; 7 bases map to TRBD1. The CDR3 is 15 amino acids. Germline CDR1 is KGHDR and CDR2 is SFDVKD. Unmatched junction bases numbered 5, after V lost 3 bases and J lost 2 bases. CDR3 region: CATSDHKQGNYGYTF. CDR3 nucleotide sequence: TGTGCCACCAGTGATCACAAACAGGGGAACTATGGCTACACCTTC.

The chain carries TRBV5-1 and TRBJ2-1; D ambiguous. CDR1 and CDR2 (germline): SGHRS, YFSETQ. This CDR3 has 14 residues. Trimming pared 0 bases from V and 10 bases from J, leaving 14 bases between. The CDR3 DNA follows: TGCGCCAGCAGCTTGGTAGGCACGATACAAGAGCAGTTCTTC. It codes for CASSLVGTIQEQFF.

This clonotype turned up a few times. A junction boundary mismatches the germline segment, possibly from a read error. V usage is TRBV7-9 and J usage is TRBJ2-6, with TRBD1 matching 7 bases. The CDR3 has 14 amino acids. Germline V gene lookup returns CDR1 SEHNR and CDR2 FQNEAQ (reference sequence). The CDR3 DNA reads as TGTGCCAGCAGCTTAGAACAGGGGCCGACCAACACCTTTTTC. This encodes CASSLEQGPTNTFF. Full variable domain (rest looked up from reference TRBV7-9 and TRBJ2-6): DTGVSQNPRHKITKRGQNVTFRCDPISEHNRLYWYRQTLGQGPEFLTYFQNEAQLEKSRLLSDRFSAERPKGSFSTLEIQRTEQGDSAMYLCASSLEQGPTNTFFGAGSRLTVL.

The CDR3 nucleotides are TGCGCCAGCAGCGCAAGAAGTGCTAGCGGGATTGGACAAGAGACCCAGTACTTC. This sequence encodes CASSARSASGIGQETQYF. This chain connects TRBV4-1 to TRBJ2-5; 9 bases match TRBD2. V was pared by 5 bases and J by 2 bases, with 15 bases of the junction left unmatched. The CDR3 is 18 amino acids. Germline V lookup: CDR1 MGHRA, CDR2 YSYEKL.

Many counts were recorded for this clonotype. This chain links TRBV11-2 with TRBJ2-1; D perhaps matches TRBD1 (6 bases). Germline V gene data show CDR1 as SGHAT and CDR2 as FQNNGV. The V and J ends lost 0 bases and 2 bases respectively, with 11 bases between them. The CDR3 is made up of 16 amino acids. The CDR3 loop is CASSLEVGHAYNEQFF. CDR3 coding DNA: TGTGCCAGCAGCTTAGAAGTGGGACATGCCTACAATGAGCAGTTCTTC.

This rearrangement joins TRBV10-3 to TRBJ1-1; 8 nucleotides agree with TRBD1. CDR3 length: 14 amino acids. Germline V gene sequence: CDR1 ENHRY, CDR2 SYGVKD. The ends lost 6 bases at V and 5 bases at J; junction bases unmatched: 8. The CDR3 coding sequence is TGTGCCATCAGGCCGACAGGGGAAGGTACTGAAGCTTTCTTT. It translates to CAIRPTGEGTEAFF.

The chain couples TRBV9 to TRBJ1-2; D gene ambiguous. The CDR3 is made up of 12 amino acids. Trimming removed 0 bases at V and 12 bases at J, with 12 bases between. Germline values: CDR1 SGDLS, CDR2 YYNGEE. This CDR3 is CASSVEEAGHTF. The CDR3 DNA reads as TGTGCCAGCAGCGTAGAGGAGGCGGGCCACACCTTC.